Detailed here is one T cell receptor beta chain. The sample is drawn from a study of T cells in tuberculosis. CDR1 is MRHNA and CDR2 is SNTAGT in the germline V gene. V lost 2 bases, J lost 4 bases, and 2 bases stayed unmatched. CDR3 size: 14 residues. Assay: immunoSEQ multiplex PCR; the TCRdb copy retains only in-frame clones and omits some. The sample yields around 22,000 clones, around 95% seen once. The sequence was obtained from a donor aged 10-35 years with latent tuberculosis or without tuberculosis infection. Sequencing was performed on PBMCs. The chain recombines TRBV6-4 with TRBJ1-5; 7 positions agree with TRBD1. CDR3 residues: CASSDGTANQPQHF. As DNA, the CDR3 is TGTGCCAGCAGTGACGGGACAGCGAATCAGCCCCAGCATTTT.